The subject of this entry is one T cell receptor beta chain. Its antigen is unidentified. This entry belongs to a study of shared clonotypes between healthy human individuals. Study-level results: Investigators expected sequencing depth to affect clonotype sharing among donors.

Naive-designated CD8 cells lacked CD45RO, were positively enriched for CCR7, and omitted terminally differentiated effector memory CD45RA+ cells. Profiled with immunoSEQ multiplex PCR; TCRdb holds only in-frame clones, not every one. The repertoire holds millions of clones, with just over 90% as singletons. CDR1 is MNHEY, CDR2 SVGAGI, per germline. The CDR3 runs to 15 residues. The trim removed 5 bases at V and 7 bases at J, leaving 11 bases unmatched. This TCR was sampled from a man aged 18 to 35 in good health. Some clones in this sample may be carry-over from other donors' samples. The specimen was naive CD8+ T cells from PBMCs. The chain employs TRBV6-5 and TRBJ2-7; 10 bases agree with TRBD2. CDR3 residues: CASSTLAGVRGEQYF. For the CDR3, the DNA is TGTGCCAGCAGTACCCTAGCGGGAGTCCGAGGTGAGCAGTACTTC.